This record covers a single TCR beta chain. Its antigen is not identified. These data are taken from a study of cytomegalovirus exposure and HLA in healthy donors. Germline trimming cut 5 bases from V and 2 bases from J; bases unmatched to any gene: 8. In germline, CDR1 is MDHEN, CDR2 SYDVKM. The CDR3 runs 16 residues. 13 Jbeta primers and 60 Vbeta primers were used for the PCR. The protocol was immunoSEQ multiplex PCR, while the TCRdb copy is restricted to in-frame clones and leaves out a portion. The repertoire includes over 150,000 clones, approximately 80% of them detected once, and about 13% sits in the top ten. Points from the study as a whole: A highly shared variant cluster was judged a likely technical artifact.

The chain uses TRBV28 and TRBJ1-5, with 8 positions matching TRBD1. The clonotype originates from a man aged 25 to 40 in good health and CMV-seropositive. The material sequenced was PBMCs. CDR3 bases: TGTGCCAGCAGTAACCCGACAGGGGAAGGCAATCAGCCCCAGCATTTT. This encodes CASSNPTGEGNQPQHF.